These 4 T cell receptor beta chains were all obtained from the same sample, sequenced in a study of blood T cell repertoires in COVID-19. Clones were sequenced by immunoSEQ multiplex PCR, and TCRdb holds only the in-frame ones, with some missing. The sample lists approximately 81,000 clones, around 82% seen once, with approximately 7.3% in the top ten. The source material was peripheral blood. These receptors all come from a human donor in a cohort sampled during active COVID-19.

This clone was recorded only once. The rearrangement joins TRBV5-1 to TRBJ2-7; 8 nucleotides agree with TRBD2. With V trimmed by 4 bases and J by 0 bases, 6 bases remained unmatched. CDR1 and CDR2 from the germline V gene are SGHRS and YFSETQ. This CDR3 comprises 15 residues. This CDR3 reads CASSPGLATSYEQYF. CDR3 coding DNA: TGCGCCAGCAGCCCCGGACTAGCAACCTCCTACGAGCAGTACTTC.

V usage is TRBV3-1 (or the pseudogene TRBV3-2) and J usage is TRBJ1-5, with D tentatively TRBD1 (5 bases). The V end was cut by 0 bases, the J end by 6 bases, with 9 bases between. Germline values: CDR1 LGHDT, CDR2 YNNKEL (reference sequence). The CDR3 is 14 amino acids. The chain's CDR3 is CASSQDPGVQPQHF. The CDR3 DNA follows: TGTGCCAGCAGCCAAGATCCGGGGGTTCAGCCCCAGCATTTT.

This chain joins TRBV5-6 and TRBJ2-7; 9 positions agree with TRBD1. Per germline, CDR1 SGHDT and CDR2 YYEEEE. V lost 5 bases, J lost 1 base, and 4 bases stayed unmatched. This CDR3 is built from 14 residues. In DNA, the CDR3 is TGTGCCAGCAGTCCCGGGACAGGGTCCTACGAGCAGTACTTC. This codes for CASSPGTGSYEQYF.

The gene calls are TRBV6-5 and TRBJ1-2; D is uncertain. CDR3 length equals 13 residues. Trimming removed 2 bases from V and 4 bases from J, with 8 bases in between. Germline CDR1 and CDR2: MNHEY and SVGAGI. CDR3 in amino acids: CASSYVPRYGYTF. The CDR3 nucleotides are TGTGCCAGCAGTTACGTTCCTCGCTATGGCTACACCTTC.